A single sample gave rise to the 4 T cell receptor beta chains below, sequenced in a study of blood T cell repertoires in COVID-19. TCRdb's table, derived via immunoSEQ multiplex PCR, lists solely in-frame clones and lacks some. The data hold roughly 250,000 clones, with just over 90% observed a single time. Sequencing used PBMCs or T cells enriched from blood (not recorded which). These TCRs come from a woman between 35 and 50 years old with acute COVID-19.

This rearrangement joins TRBV7-6 to TRBJ2-2; TRBD2 aligns across 8 bases. CDR3 length: 16 amino acids. Trimming cost V 1 base and J 6 bases; bases outside gene matches: 7. Looked up from germline, CDR1 is SGHVS and CDR2 is FNYEAQ. The CDR3 region is CASSLGSGSSSGELFF. The CDR3 DNA follows: TGTGCCAGCAGCTTAGGCAGCGGGAGCTCTTCCGGGGAGCTGTTTTTT.

This clone has just one count. The chain couples TRBV7-2 to TRBJ2-2; 9 bases match TRBD1. The CDR3 has 16 residues. After removal of 1 base from V and 6 bases from J, the junction contained 6 bases not matched to a gene. Germline V gives CDR1 SGHTA, CDR2 FQGNSA. CDR3 bases: TGTGCCAGCAGCTTAGTTGGGACAGGGATCCCCGGGGAGCTGTTTTTT. The encoded protein is CASSLVGTGIPGELFF.

This chain connects TRBV2 to TRBJ1-5, with 7 bases fitting TRBD1. The CDR3 consists of 17 residues. V shed 5 bases and J 0 bases; nucleotides not matched to a gene: 10. Germline values: CDR1 SNHLY, CDR2 FYNNEI. This CDR3 reads CASSRDSSLYSNQPQHF. CDR3 sequence (DNA): TGTGCCAGCAGTAGGGACAGCTCACTATATAGCAATCAGCCCCAGCATTTT.

The chain couples TRBV19 to TRBJ1-1; 8 positions agree with TRBD1. Germline assignment: CDR1 LNHDA and CDR2 SQIVND (reference sequence). The CDR3 consists of 14 residues. The junction had 4 bases not matched to a gene; V was cut back by 4 bases and J by 3 bases. The CDR3 region has the DNA TGTGCCAGTAGTACCGGGACAGGATACACTGAAGCTTTCTTT. Translated: CASSTGTGYTEAFF.